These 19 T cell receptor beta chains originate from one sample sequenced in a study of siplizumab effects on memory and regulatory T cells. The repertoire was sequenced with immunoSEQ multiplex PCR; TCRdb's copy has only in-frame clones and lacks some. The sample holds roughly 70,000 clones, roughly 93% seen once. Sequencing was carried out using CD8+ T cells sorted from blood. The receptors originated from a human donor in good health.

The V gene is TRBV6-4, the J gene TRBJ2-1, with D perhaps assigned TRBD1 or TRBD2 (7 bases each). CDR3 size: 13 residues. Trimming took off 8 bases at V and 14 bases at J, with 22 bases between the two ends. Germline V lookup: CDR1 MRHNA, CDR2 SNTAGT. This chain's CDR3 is CASAVRFQGGEFF. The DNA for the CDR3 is TGTGCCAGCGCTGTTCGGTTCCAGGGGGGGGAGTTCTTC.

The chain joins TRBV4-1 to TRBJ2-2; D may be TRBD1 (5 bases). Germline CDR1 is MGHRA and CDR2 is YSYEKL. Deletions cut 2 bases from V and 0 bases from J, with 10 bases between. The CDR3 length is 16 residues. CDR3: CASSQPTVTNTGELFF. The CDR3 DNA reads TGCGCCAGCAGCCAACCGACAGTTACGAACACCGGGGAGCTGTTTTTT.

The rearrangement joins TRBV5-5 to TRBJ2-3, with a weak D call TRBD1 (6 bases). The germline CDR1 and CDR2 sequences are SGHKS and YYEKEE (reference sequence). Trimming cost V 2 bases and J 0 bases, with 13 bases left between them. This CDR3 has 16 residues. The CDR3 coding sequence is TGTGCCAGCAGCTTTCAGGGGTCCCCGAGCACAGATACGCAGTATTTT. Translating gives CASSFQGSPSTDTQYF.

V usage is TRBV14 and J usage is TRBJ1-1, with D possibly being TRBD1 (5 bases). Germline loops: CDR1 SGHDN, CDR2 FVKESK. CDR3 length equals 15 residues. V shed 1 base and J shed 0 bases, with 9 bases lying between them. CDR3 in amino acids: CASSQARGMNTEAFF. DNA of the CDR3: TGTGCCAGCAGCCAAGCCCGGGGGATGAACACTGAAGCTTTCTTT.

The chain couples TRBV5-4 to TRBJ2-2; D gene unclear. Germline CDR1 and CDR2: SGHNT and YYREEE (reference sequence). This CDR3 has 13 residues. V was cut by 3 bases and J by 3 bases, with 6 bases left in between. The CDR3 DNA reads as TGTGCCAGCAGCTACGAATACACCGGGGAGCTGTTTTTT. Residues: CASSYEYTGELFF.

CDR3 sequence reads: CASEGTEAFF. Written as DNA, the CDR3 is TGTGCCAGTGAAGGCACTGAAGCTTTCTTT. The rearrangement links TRBV6-5 to TRBJ1-1; unclear D gene. Between the trimmed V and J ends, which lost 9 bases and 4 bases, there was a span of 6 bases. Per the germline V gene, CDR1 is MNHEY and CDR2 is SVGAGI. The CDR3 loop spans 10 amino acids.

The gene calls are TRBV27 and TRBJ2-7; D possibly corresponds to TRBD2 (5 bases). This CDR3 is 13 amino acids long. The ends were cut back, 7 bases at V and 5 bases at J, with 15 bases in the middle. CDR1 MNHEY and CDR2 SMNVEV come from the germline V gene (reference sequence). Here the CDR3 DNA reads TGTGCCAGCAAAGCGGAGGCCTTCCACGAGCAGTACTTC. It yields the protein CASKAEAFHEQYF.

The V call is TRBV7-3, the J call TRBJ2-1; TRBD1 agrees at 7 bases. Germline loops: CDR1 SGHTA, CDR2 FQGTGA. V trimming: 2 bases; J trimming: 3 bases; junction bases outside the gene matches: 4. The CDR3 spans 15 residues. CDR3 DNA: TGTGCCAGCAGCTTAGTAGGGGGCGACTACAATGAGCAGTTCTTC. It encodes CASSLVGGDYNEQFF.

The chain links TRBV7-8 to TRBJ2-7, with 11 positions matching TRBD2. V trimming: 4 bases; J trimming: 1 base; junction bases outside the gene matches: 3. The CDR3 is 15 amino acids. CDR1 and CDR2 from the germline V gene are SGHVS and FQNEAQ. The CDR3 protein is CASSSLAGGSYEQYF. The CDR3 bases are TGTGCCAGCAGCTCCCTAGCGGGGGGTTCCTACGAGCAGTACTTC.

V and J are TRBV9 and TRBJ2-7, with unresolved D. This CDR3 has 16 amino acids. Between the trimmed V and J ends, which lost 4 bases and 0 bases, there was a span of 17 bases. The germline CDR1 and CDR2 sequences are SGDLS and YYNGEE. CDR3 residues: CASSTPEGSSSYEQYF. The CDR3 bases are TGTGCCAGCAGCACCCCGGAAGGGTCAAGCTCCTACGAGCAGTACTTC.

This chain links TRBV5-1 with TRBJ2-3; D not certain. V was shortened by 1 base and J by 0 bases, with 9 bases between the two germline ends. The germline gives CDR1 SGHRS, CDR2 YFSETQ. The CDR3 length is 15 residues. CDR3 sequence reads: CASSLRTPSTDTQYF. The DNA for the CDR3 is TGCGCCAGCAGCTTGAGGACGCCGAGCACAGATACGCAGTATTTT.

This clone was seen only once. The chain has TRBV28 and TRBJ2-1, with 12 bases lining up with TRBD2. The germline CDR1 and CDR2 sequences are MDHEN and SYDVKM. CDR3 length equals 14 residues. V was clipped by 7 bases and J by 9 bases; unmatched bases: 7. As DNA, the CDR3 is TGTGCCAGCACTGGACTAGCGGGGAAAGGTGAGCAGTTCTTC. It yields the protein CASTGLAGKGEQFF.

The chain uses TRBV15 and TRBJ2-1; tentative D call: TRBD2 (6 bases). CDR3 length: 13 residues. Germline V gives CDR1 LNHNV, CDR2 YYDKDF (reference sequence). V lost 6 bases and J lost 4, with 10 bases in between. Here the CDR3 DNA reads TGTGCCACCAGAGGCGGGGAATACAATGAGCAGTTCTTC. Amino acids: CATRGGEYNEQFF.

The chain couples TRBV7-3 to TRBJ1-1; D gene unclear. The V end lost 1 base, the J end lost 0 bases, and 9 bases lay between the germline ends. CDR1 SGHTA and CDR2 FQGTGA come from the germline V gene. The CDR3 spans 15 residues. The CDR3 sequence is CASSLNAGLNTEAFF. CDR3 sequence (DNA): TGTGCCAGCAGCTTAAATGCAGGCTTGAACACTGAAGCTTTCTTT.

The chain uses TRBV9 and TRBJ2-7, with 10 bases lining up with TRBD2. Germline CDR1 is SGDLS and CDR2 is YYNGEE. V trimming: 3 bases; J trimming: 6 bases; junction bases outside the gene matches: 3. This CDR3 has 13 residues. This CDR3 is CASSDPSGGEQYF. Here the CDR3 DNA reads TGTGCCAGCAGCGATCCTAGCGGGGGCGAGCAGTACTTC.

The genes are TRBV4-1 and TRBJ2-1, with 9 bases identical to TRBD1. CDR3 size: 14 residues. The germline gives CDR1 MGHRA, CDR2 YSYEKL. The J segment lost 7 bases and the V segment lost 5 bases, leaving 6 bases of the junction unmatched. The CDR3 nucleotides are TGCGCCAGCAGCATGCGGACAGGGGCTAATGAGCAGTTCTTC. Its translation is CASSMRTGANEQFF.

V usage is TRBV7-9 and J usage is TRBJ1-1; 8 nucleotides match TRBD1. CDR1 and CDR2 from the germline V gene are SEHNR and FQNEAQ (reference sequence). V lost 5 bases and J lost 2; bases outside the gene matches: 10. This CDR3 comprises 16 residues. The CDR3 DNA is TGTGCCAGCAGCATAAGACAGGGGTCCCCAAACACTGAAGCTTTCTTT. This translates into CASSIRQGSPNTEAFF.

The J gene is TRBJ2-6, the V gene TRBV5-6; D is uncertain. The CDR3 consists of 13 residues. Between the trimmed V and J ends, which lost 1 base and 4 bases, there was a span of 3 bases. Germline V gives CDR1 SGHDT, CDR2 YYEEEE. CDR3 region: CASSLLGANVLTF. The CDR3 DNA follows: TGTGCCAGCAGCTTGCTCGGGGCCAACGTCCTGACTTTC. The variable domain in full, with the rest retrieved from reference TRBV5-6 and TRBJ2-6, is DAGVTQSPTHLIKTRGQQVTLRCSPKSGHDTVSWYQQALGQGPQFIFQYYEEEERQRGNFPDRFSGHQFPNYSSELNVNALLLGDSALYLCASSLLGANVLTFGAGSRLTVL.

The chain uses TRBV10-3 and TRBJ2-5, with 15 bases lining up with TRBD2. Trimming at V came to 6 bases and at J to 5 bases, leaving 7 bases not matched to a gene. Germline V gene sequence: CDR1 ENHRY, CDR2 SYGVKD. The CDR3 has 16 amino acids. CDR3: CAIREGLAGGRETQYF. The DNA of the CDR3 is TGTGCCATCAGAGAGGGACTAGCGGGGGGTAGGGAGACCCAGTACTTC.